This T cell receptor beta chain derives from a study of molecular identifiers for immune sequencing clone quantification. The study, taken as a whole, reports: Highly expanded clone sizes could be underestimated by identical TCR molecules that share a barcode.

The CDR3 is 14 amino acids. The V gene's germline CDR1 is MNHEY and CDR2 SMNVEV (reference sequence). V shed 3 bases and J 4 bases; nucleotides not matched to a gene: 5. Note on this clonotype: Antigen specificity is unknown.

Preparation of naive CD8 libraries involved about 17,000 to 1,100,000 sorted cells and 10%, 30% or 50% RNA. CD8+CD4-CCR7+CD45RA+ cells were sorted as naive CD8 T cells. Via MiXCR, TCRdb re-called the PCR reads, giving one row per CDR3 protein. Among about 640,000 distinct CDR3 sequences listed, around 20% were seen once. The chain employs TRBV27 and TRBJ1-2; the match to TRBD1 covers 7 bases. This clonotype was sampled from a human donor in good health. Some libraries in this study had Jurkat cell RNA spiked in. What was sequenced was naive CD8+ T cells from blood, with Jurkat cell RNA spiked in. As to subset: FACS-sorted CD8+CD4-CCR7+CD45RA+ naive T cells. The CDR3 region is CASSFSTGLYGYTF. In DNA, the CDR3 is TGTGCCAGCAGTTTTTCGACAGGGCTCTATGGCTACACCTTC.